This T cell receptor beta chain was identified during a study of blood T cell repertoires in COVID-19. Background on the study: The United States, Italy and Spain supplied acute and convalescent COVID-19 samples. T cells, B-cell-depleted T cells, or PBMCs supplied cDNA or gDNA.

In the original workflow: It was from reference gene primer amplification that nucleated cell counts were estimated. This table comes from immunoSEQ multiplex PCR, and its TCRdb copy is limited to in-frame clones, with some not included. D and trimming were read from the DNA, whereas the V and J calls and clone size are those reported in that table. The sample includes some 100,000 clones, approximately 87% seen only once; the top ten take 18%. The germline V gene has CDR1 MDHEN and CDR2 SYDVKM. This CDR3 has 15 residues. V was clipped by 5 bases and J by 1 base, with 14 bases between them. This TCR was sampled from a woman aged 60-70 years with acute or convalescent COVID-19. Sequencing was carried out using peripheral blood. The chain combines TRBV28 with TRBJ1-1, with a weak D call TRBD1 (5 bases). CDR3 amino acids: CASSGLGLRNTEAFF. The DNA of the CDR3 is TGTGCCAGCAGTGGGTTGGGACTTAGGAACACTGAAGCTTTCTTT.